This T cell receptor (beta chain) was sequenced during a study of cytomegalovirus exposure and HLA in healthy donors. The study, taken as a whole, reports: Solely CMV serostatus was available to characterize immune exposure. Versus the approximately 700-donor mean, an Asian-associated ancestry cluster reportedly showed fewer N-insertions in a later analysis. Reported performance of the classifier showed diagnosis of cytomegalovirus status with high specificity and sensitivity. Most of the TCR beta V segments (in an earlier analysis) were productive either about 87% or about 30% of the time.

This CDR3 is 14 amino acids long. The germline V and J ends were trimmed by 5 bases and 6 bases, with 17 bases remaining between them. Germline CDR1 and CDR2: SEHNR and FQNEAQ (reference sequence). 60 Vbeta and 13 Jbeta primers were used in PCR. Sequenced by immunoSEQ multiplex PCR; TCRdb stores in-frame clones only, minus some. Of some 140,000 clones in the sample, around 77% were seen once. With respect to this clone: No antigen is known for it.

Material: PBMCs. The chain recombines TRBV7-9 with TRBJ2-7; D is unresolved. This clonotype originated in a middle-aged man in good health and CMV-seronegative. The CDR3: CASSQEVRKSEQYF. The CDR3 DNA reads TGTGCCAGCAGCCAAGAGGTACGGAAGAGCGAGCAGTACTTC.